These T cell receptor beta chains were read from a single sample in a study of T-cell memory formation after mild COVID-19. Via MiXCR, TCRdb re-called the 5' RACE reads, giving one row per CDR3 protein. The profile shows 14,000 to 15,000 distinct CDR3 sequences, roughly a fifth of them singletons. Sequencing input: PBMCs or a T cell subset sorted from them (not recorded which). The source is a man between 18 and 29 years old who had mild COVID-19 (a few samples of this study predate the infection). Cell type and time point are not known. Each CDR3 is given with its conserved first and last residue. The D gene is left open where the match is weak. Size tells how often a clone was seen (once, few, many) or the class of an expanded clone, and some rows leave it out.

CDR3nt: TGTGCCAGCAGCGACGGACCTCCCGATACGCAGTATTTT; CDR3aa: CASSDGPPDTQYF; v_gene: TRBV6-1; j_gene: TRBJ2-3; abundance: many; d_gene: .
CDR3nt: TGTGCCAGCAGCGACCGGGACAGGCTCCTTAATACGCAGTATTTT; CDR3aa: CASSDRDRLLNTQYF; v_gene: TRBV9; j_gene: TRBJ2-3; abundance: many; d_gene: TRBD1
CDR3nt: TGTGCCAGCACCCAGCCCGGGACAGGAACCGGGGAGCTGTTTTTT; CDR3aa: CASTQPGTGTGELFF; v_gene: TRBV25-1; j_gene: TRBJ2-2; abundance: many; d_gene: TRBD1
CDR3nt: TGTGCCAGCAGCTTCGTAGCGGGGGGGGAGAATGAGCAGTTCTTC; CDR3aa: CASSFVAGGENEQFF; v_gene: TRBV7-9; j_gene: TRBJ2-1; abundance: many; d_gene: TRBD2
CDR3nt: TGCGCCAGCAGCCAAGGGTCTCAGCCCCGTGTGCCAGATACGCAGTATTTT; CDR3aa: CASSQGSQPRVPDTQYF; v_gene: TRBV4-3; j_gene: TRBJ2-3; abundance: many; d_gene: .
CDR3nt: TGCAGTGCTAGCGGGGCGCGGGGGGTAGGCACAGATACGCAGTATTTT; CDR3aa: CSASGARGVGTDTQYF; v_gene: TRBV20-1; j_gene: TRBJ2-3; abundance: many; d_gene: TRBD2
CDR3nt: TGTGCCAGCAGTCTAGCGGGGGTGATAGATACGCAGTATTTT; CDR3aa: CASSLAGVIDTQYF; v_gene: TRBV6-6; j_gene: TRBJ2-3; abundance: many; d_gene: TRBD2
CDR3nt: TGTGCCAGCAGCATAATAGACAGGCCCCAAGAGACCCAGTACTTC; CDR3aa: CASSIIDRPQETQYF; v_gene: TRBV5-5; j_gene: TRBJ2-5; abundance: .; d_gene: .
CDR3nt: TGTGCCAGCAGCGTAGCAGCGGCTAGCACAGATACGCAGTATTTT; CDR3aa: CASSVAAASTDTQYF; v_gene: TRBV9; j_gene: TRBJ2-3; abundance: few; d_gene: .
CDR3nt: TGTGCCAGCAGTTACTCGAGGTCGGTGGACAATCAAGAGACCCAGTACTTC; CDR3aa: CASSYSRSVDNQETQYF; v_gene: TRBV6-2/TRBV6-3; j_gene: TRBJ2-5; abundance: many; d_gene: .